A single sample gave rise to the 23 T cell receptor beta chains below, sequenced in a study of T cell clonotyping in hematopoietic cell transplantation. This table comes from immunoSEQ multiplex PCR, and its TCRdb copy is limited to in-frame clones, with some not included. Found here are tens of thousands of clones, about 96% of them singletons; the top ten hold around 1%. What was sequenced was peripheral blood mononuclear cells. These TCRs come from a young man in good health. Some clones in this sample may be carry-over from other donors' samples.

The genes are TRBV11-2 and TRBJ2-2, with 12 positions matching TRBD2. V gave up 4 bases and J gave up 5 bases; unmatched junction bases: 2. CDR3 size: 15 residues. Germline CDR1 and CDR2: SGHAT and FQNNGV. Written as DNA, the CDR3 is TGTGCCAGCAGCTCACTAGCGGGAGGTACCGGGGAGCTGTTTTTT. Protein sequence: CASSSLAGGTGELFF.

The CDR3 loop is CASSFPGSPGADTQYF. The DNA for the CDR3 is TGTGCCAGCAGCTTCCCCGGGTCCCCAGGGGCAGATACGCAGTATTTT. The J gene is TRBJ2-3, the V gene TRBV11-2; maybe TRBD1 (6 bases). The V gene lost 3 bases and the J gene lost 4 bases, with 17 bases spanning the gap. This CDR3 has 16 amino acids. Germline-derived CDR1 and CDR2 are SGHAT and FQNNGV.

The chain employs TRBV2 and TRBJ2-3, with TRBD2 matching over 7 bases. In germline, CDR1 is SNHLY, CDR2 FYNNEI. This CDR3 contains 15 residues. J was trimmed by 1 base and V by 6 bases; bases with no gene match: 7. CDR3 protein: CASRRGLPRTDTQYF. The CDR3 nucleotides are TGTGCCAGCAGGAGGGGACTACCCCGCACAGATACGCAGTATTTT.

This clone showed up just a few times. CDR3 amino acids: CASSYTSGGPDTQYF. For the CDR3, the DNA is TGTGCCAGCAGTTATACTAGCGGGGGGCCAGATACGCAGTATTTT. The rearrangement joins TRBV6-5 to TRBJ2-3; TRBD2 agrees at 12 bases. The V segment lost 3 bases and the J segment 4 bases; nucleotides outside the gene matches: 2. The CDR3 sequence is 15 residues long. The germline V gene has CDR1 MNHEY and CDR2 SVGAGI.

V gene TRBV5-1 combines with J gene TRBJ1-1; weak D call: TRBD1 (5 bases). The V gene lost 3 bases and the J gene lost 1 base, with 7 bases spanning the gap. Germline V lookup: CDR1 SGHRS, CDR2 YFSETQ. The CDR3 has 13 amino acids. CDR3 protein: CASSSTGNTEAFF. The CDR3 region has the DNA TGCGCCAGCAGCTCAACAGGGAACACTGAAGCTTTCTTT.

The rearrangement uses TRBV7-8 and TRBJ2-1, with 7 bases fitting TRBD1. The V gene end was trimmed by 4 bases and the J gene end by 7 bases; junction bases not matched to a gene: 4. The CDR3 is 13 residues long. Germline-derived CDR1 and CDR2 are SGHVS and FQNEAQ. The CDR3 region has the DNA TGTGCCAGCAGCTCCCTCAGGGGGAATGAGCAGTTCTTC. Residues: CASSSLRGNEQFF.

The chain uses TRBV29-1 and TRBJ1-1, with D unclear. The CDR3 covers 12 residues. Between the trimmed V and J ends, which lost 5 bases and 2 bases, there was a span of 9 bases. The germline CDR1 and CDR2 sequences are SQVTM and ANQGSEA. CDR3 sequence (DNA): TGCAGCGTTTGGAGGGAAAACACTGAAGCTTTCTTT. This sequence encodes CSVWRENTEAFF.

J is TRBJ1-5 and V is TRBV2; D is possibly TRBD1 (5 bases). The germline V gene encodes CDR1 SNHLY and CDR2 FYNNEI. This CDR3 is built from 15 residues. Trimming removed 2 bases from V and 1 base from J, with 9 bases in between. CDR3 amino acids: CASSEWDVSNQPQHF. DNA of the CDR3: TGTGCCAGCAGTGAATGGGACGTGAGCAATCAGCCCCAGCATTTT.

V and J are TRBV6-5 and TRBJ1-2, with D unresolved. The germline gives CDR1 MNHEY, CDR2 SVGAGI. The V end was cut by 0 bases, the J end by 1 base, with 6 bases between. The CDR3 is made up of 14 amino acids. The DNA for the CDR3 is TGTGCCAGCAGTTACTCTTCGAATAACTATGGCTACACCTTC. This gives the protein CASSYSSNNYGYTF.

The CDR3 DNA sequence: TGTGCCAGTAGTATTCTAAGGGATGAGCAGTTCTTC. Its translation is CASSILRDEQFF. The chain links TRBV19 to TRBJ2-1; D remains ambiguous. The V and J ends lost 3 bases and 8 bases respectively, with 8 bases between them. CDR3 size: 12 residues. CDR1 and CDR2 from the germline V gene are LNHDA and SQIVND (reference sequence).

The chain links TRBV18 to TRBJ1-1, with 8 bases matching TRBD1. The CDR3 runs 14 residues. V was pared by 5 bases and J by 4 bases, with 6 bases of the junction left unmatched. CDR1 and CDR2 from the germline V gene are KGHSH and LQKENI. The CDR3 DNA reads TGTGCCAGCTCATCACGACAGGGGCGCACTGAAGCTTTCTTT. Translation gives CASSSRQGRTEAFF.

The genes are TRBV2 and TRBJ1-2; D is unresolved. The V gene's germline CDR1 is SNHLY and CDR2 FYNNEI. This CDR3 has 13 residues. The V gene lost 8 bases and the J gene lost 5 bases, with 15 bases spanning the gap. The CDR3 spells CASGVIYTYGYTF. As DNA, the CDR3 is TGTGCCAGCGGGGTCATCTATACGTATGGCTACACCTTC.

This sequence joins TRBV5-1 and TRBJ2-7; D ambiguous. Germline CDR1 is SGHRS and CDR2 is YFSETQ. The CDR3 contains 14 residues. V was pared by 0 bases and J by 2 bases, with 9 bases between. CDR3 amino acids: CASSLEGPPYEQYF. CDR3 coding DNA: TGCGCCAGCAGCTTGGAAGGGCCGCCCTACGAGCAGTACTTC.

This clone showed up just once. The chain couples TRBV7-8 to TRBJ2-2, with D possibly being TRBD2 (6 bases). Germline V gene data show CDR1 as SGHVS and CDR2 as FQNEAQ. The CDR3 sequence is 16 residues long. Trimming pared 3 bases from V and 0 bases from J, leaving 11 bases between. The CDR3 sequence is CASSFSGVPNTGELFF. Written as DNA, the CDR3 is TGTGCCAGCAGCTTTAGCGGAGTACCGAACACCGGGGAGCTGTTTTTT.

The chain joins TRBV29-1 to TRBJ1-1; TRBD1 agrees at 8 bases. V was pared by 5 bases and J by 1 base, with 3 bases of the junction left unmatched. Looked up from germline, CDR1 is SQVTM and CDR2 is ANQGSEA. The CDR3 contains 13 residues. CDR3 DNA sequence: TGCAGCGTTTTAGACAGGGGGAACACTGAAGCTTTCTTT. Its translation: CSVLDRGNTEAFF.

This chain uses TRBV28 with TRBJ2-2; the D is unclear. Germline CDR1 is MDHEN and CDR2 is SYDVKM. CDR3 length: 13 residues. V was shortened by 6 bases and J by 0 bases, with 5 bases between the two germline ends. This CDR3 reads CASRPTNTGELFF. The DNA for the CDR3 is TGTGCCAGCAGGCCTACGAACACCGGGGAGCTGTTTTTT. The complete variable domain, with remaining parts taken from reference TRBV28 and TRBJ2-2, reads DVKVTQSSRYLVKRTGEKVFLECVQDMDHENMFWYRQDPGLGLRLIYFSYDVKMKEKGDIPEGYSVSREKKERFSLILESASTNQTSMYLCASRPTNTGELFFGEGSRLTVL.

This sequence joins TRBV9 and TRBJ2-5, with D hard to call. The CDR3 contains 15 residues. Germline assignment: CDR1 SGDLS and CDR2 YYNGEE. Trimming left V 3 bases short and J 1 base short, with 13 bases between. The CDR3: CASSDYGNPQETQYF. Written as DNA, the CDR3 is TGTGCCAGCAGCGACTACGGAAATCCCCAAGAGACCCAGTACTTC.

The V gene is TRBV11-3, the J gene TRBJ2-5; no reliable D call. V gave up 0 bases and J gave up 2 bases, with 1 base separating them. CDR3 length: 12 residues. CDR1 and CDR2 from the germline V gene are SGHNT and YENEEA. The DNA of the CDR3 is TGTGCCAGCAGCTTAGATCAAGAGACCCAGTACTTC. This codes for CASSLDQETQYF.

V gene TRBV9 combines with J gene TRBJ2-5; 8 bases agree with TRBD1. V trimming: 0 bases; J trimming: 1 base; junction bases outside the gene matches: 2. The CDR3 is made up of 15 amino acids. Germline assignment: CDR1 SGDLS and CDR2 YYNGEE. CDR3 sequence reads: CASSVGTGLQETQYF. As DNA, the CDR3 is TGTGCCAGCAGCGTAGGGACAGGGCTCCAAGAGACCCAGTACTTC. Combining the CDR3 with reference TRBV9 and TRBJ2-5 gives the whole variable domain DSGVTQTPKHLITATGQRVTLRCSPRSGDLSVYWYQQSLDQGLQFLIQYYNGEERAKGNILERFSAQQFPDLHSELNLSSLELGDSALYFCASSVGTGLQETQYFGPGTRLLVL.

V gene TRBV7-6 combines with J gene TRBJ1-2; D is unclear. V was shortened by 0 bases and J by 0 bases, with 8 bases between the two germline ends. Germline V gives CDR1 SGHVS, CDR2 FNYEAQ. This CDR3 comprises 15 residues. CDR3 residues: CASSLAPRANYGYTF. The CDR3 nucleotides are TGTGCCAGCAGCTTAGCCCCCAGAGCTAACTATGGCTACACCTTC.

The chain carries TRBV19 and TRBJ2-5, with a weak D call TRBD1 (6 bases). The CDR3 is 15 residues long. V was shortened by 1 base and J by 5 bases, with 14 bases between the two germline ends. Germline V gene lookup returns CDR1 LNHDA and CDR2 SQIVND (reference sequence). The CDR3: CASSIGDTIGETQYF. CDR3 nucleotide sequence: TGTGCCAGTAGTATAGGGGACACCATAGGGGAGACCCAGTACTTC.

V is TRBV5-4 and J is TRBJ2-3; 8 bases fit TRBD2. The CDR3 length is 15 residues. The V segment lost 4 bases and the J segment 4 bases; nucleotides outside the gene matches: 8. Germline V lookup: CDR1 SGHNT, CDR2 YYREEE (reference sequence). CDR3 region: CASSGRAGVADTQYF. CDR3 coding DNA: TGTGCCAGCAGCGGAAGAGCGGGAGTGGCAGATACGCAGTATTTT.

A single count supports this clone. The chain couples TRBV19 to TRBJ2-7; 8 bases line up with TRBD2. Losses at the gene ends were 5 bases for V and 1 base for J; bases not matched to a gene: 7. Germline lookup yields CDR1 LNHDA and CDR2 SQIVND (reference sequence). This CDR3 region has 15 residues. CDR3: CASSWGSGTSYEQYF. Written as DNA, the CDR3 is TGTGCCAGTAGTTGGGGTAGCGGGACTTCCTACGAGCAGTACTTC.